This is a list of T cell receptor beta chains from one sample in a study of identical twins. One entry per CDR3 protein results from TCRdb running MiXCR on the 5' RACE reads. The table has hundreds of thousands of distinct CDR3 sequences, roughly 20% seen once. This sample was shared with a second study, whose subject was T cells expressing NK-cell markers.

The sample was PBMCs. The receptors shown here come from a woman between 18 and 30 years old in good health. Both conserved end residues are trimmed from each CDR3.

TRBJ2-7 TRBV20-1 SASTGTGYEQY
TRBJ2-3 TRBV7-9 ASKFSSGIPADTQY
TRBJ2-5 TRBV20-1 SARVMGYQETQY
TRBJ2-1 TRBV7-2 ASSPPGSSYNEQF
TRBJ1-1 TRBV5-1 ASSLGQQMNTEAF
TRBJ2-3 TRBV29-1 SVGTSLSTDTQY
TRBJ1-1 TRBV5-1 ASSPSRGAGEAF
TRBJ2-7 TRBV5-5 ASSLVHLPGEQY
TRBJ1-1 TRBV6-5 ASSYGGGNTEAF
TRBJ1-2 TRBV20-1 SARDTGRVRYT
TRBJ1-1 TRBV12-3/TRBV12-4 ASSLSGGNTEAF